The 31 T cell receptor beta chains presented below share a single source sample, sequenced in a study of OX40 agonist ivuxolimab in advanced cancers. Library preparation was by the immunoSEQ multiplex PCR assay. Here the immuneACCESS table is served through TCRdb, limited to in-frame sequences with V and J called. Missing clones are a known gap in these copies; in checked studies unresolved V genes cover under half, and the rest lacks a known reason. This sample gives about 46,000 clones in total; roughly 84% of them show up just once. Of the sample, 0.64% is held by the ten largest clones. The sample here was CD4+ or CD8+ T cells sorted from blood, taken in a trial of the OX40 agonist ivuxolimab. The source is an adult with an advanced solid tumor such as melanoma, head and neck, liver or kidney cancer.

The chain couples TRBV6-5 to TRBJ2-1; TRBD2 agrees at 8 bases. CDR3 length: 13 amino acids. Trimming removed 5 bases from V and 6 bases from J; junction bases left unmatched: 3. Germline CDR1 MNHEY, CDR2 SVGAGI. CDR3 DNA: TGTGCCAGCAGTGACGGGAGGGCCAATGAGCAGTTCTTC. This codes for CASSDGRANEQFF.

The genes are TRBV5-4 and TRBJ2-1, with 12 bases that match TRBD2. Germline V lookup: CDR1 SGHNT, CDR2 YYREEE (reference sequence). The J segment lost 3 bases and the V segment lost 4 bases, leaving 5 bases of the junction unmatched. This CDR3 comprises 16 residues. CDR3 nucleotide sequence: TGTGCCAGCAGCCCCCTAGCGGGGGGGGACTACAATGAGCAGTTCTTC. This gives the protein CASSPLAGGDYNEQFF. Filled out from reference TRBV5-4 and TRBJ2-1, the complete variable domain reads ETGVTQSPTHLIKTRGQQVTLRCSSQSGHNTVSWYQQALGQGPQFIFQYYREEENGRGNFPPRFSGLQFPNYSSELNVNALELDDSALYLCASSPLAGGDYNEQFFGPGTRLTVL.

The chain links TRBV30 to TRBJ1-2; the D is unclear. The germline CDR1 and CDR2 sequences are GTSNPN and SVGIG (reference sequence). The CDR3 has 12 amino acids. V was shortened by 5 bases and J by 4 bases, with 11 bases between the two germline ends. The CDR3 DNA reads TGTGCCTGGGTCCGGACGGGCTATGGCTACACCTTC. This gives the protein CAWVRTGYGYTF.

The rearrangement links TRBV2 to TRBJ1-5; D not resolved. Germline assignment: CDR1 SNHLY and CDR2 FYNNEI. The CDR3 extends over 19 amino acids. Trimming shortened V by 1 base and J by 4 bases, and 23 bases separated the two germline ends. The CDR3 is CASSEERLPSGGLNQPQHF. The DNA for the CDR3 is TGTGCCAGCAGTGAAGAACGTTTACCCTCGGGAGGCCTGAATCAGCCCCAGCATTTT.

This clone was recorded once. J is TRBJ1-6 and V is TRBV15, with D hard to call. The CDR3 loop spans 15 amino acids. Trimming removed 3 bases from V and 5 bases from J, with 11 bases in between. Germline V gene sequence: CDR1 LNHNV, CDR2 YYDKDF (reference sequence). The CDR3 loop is CATSRAPSDNSPLHF. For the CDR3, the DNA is TGTGCCACCAGCAGGGCCCCCAGTGATAATTCACCCCTCCACTTT.

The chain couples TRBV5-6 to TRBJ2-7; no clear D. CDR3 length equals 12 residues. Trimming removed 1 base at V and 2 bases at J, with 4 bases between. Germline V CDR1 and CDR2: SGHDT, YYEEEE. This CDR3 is CASSLSPYEQYF. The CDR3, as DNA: TGTGCCAGCAGCTTGAGTCCCTACGAGCAGTACTTC.

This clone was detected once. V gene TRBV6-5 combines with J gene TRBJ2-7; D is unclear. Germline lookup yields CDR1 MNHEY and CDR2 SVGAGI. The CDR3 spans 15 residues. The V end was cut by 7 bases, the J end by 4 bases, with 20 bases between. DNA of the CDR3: TGTGCCAGCAATCCGACATGGGTCGGTGGGTACGAGCAGTACTTC. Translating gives CASNPTWVGGYEQYF.

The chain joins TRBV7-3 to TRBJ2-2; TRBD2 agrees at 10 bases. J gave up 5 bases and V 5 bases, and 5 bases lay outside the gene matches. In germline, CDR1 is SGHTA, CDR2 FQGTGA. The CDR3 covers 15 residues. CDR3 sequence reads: CASSQKTSGTGELFF. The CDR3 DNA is TGTGCCAGCAGCCAAAAGACTAGCGGGACCGGGGAGCTGTTTTTT.

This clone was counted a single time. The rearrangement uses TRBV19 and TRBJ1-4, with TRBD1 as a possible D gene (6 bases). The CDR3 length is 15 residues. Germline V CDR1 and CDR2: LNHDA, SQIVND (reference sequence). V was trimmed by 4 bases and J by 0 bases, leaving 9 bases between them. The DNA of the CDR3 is TGTGCCAGTAGTAGAACAGGGACAACTAATGAAAAACTGTTTTTT. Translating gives CASSRTGTTNEKLFF.

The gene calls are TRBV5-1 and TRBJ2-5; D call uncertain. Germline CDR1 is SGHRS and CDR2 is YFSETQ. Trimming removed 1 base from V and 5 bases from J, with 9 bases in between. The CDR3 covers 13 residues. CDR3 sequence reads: CASSLSKMETQYF. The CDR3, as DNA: TGCGCCAGCAGCTTGAGTAAGATGGAGACCCAGTACTTC.

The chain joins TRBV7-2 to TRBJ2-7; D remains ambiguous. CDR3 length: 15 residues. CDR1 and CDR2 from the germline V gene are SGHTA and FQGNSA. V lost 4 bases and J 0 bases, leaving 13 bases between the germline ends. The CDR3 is CASSSSPGPSYEQYF. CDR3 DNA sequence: TGTGCCAGCAGCTCGAGTCCCGGGCCCTCCTACGAGCAGTACTTC.

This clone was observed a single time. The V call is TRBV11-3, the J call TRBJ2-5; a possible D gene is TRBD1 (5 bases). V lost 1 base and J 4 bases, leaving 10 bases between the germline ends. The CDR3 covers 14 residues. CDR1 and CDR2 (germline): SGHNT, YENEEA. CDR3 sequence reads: CASSLGQGRETQYF. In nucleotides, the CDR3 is TGTGCCAGCAGCTTAGGGCAGGGTAGAGAGACCCAGTACTTC.

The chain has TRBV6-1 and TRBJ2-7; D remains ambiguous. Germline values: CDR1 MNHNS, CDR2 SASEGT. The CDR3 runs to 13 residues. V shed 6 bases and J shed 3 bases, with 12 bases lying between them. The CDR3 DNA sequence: TGTGCCAGCAGGGATGGTACGATCTACGAGCAGTACTTC. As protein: CASRDGTIYEQYF.

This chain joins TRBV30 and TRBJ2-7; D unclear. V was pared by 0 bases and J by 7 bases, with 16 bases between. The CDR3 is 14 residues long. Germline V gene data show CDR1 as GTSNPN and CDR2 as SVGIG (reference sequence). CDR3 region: CAWSVSNTRPEQYF. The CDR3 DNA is TGTGCCTGGAGTGTAAGCAATACCCGACCTGAGCAGTACTTC.

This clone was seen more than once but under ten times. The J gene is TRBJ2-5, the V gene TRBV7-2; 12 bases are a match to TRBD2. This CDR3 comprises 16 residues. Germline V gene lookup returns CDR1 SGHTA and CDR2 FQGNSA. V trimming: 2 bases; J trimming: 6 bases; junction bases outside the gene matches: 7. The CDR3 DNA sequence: TGTGCCAGCAGCTTATATCCGGGACTAGCGGGTCAGACCCAGTACTTC. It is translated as CASSLYPGLAGQTQYF.

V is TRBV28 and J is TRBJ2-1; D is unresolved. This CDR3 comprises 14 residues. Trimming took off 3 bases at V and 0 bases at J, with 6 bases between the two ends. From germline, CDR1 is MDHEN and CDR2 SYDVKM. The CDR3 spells CASSLPFSYNEQFF. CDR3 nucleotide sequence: TGTGCCAGCAGTTTGCCTTTCTCCTACAATGAGCAGTTCTTC.

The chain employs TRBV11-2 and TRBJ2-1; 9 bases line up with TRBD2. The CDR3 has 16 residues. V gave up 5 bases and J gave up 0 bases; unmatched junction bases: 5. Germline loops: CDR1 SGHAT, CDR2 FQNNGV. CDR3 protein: CASSQEREASYNEQFF. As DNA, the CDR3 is TGTGCCAGCAGCCAGGAGCGGGAGGCCTCCTACAATGAGCAGTTCTTC.

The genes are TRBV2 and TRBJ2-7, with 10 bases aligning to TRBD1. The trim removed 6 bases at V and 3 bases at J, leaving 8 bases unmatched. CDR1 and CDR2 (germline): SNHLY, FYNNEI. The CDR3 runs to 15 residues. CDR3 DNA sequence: TGTGCCAGCAGGGTAGGACAGGGGGTTGGCTACGAGCAGTACTTC. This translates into CASRVGQGVGYEQYF.

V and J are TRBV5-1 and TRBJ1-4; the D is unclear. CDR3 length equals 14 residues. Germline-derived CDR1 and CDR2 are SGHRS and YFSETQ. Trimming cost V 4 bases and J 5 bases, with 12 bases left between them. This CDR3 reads CASSQDGVNEKLFF. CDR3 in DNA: TGCGCCAGCAGCCAGGACGGCGTGAATGAAAAACTGTTTTTT.

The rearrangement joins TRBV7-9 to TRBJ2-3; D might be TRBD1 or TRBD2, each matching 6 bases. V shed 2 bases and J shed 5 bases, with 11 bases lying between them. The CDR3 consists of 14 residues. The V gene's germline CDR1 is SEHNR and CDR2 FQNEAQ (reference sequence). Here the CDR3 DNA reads TGTGCCAGCAGCTTAACCGGGGGCAAAGATACGCAGTATTTT. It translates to CASSLTGGKDTQYF.

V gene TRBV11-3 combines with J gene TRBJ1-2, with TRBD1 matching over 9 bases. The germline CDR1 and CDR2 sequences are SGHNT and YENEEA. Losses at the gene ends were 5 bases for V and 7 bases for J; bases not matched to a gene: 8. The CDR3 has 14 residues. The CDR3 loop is CASSLGQGLGGYTF. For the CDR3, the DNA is TGTGCCAGCAGCCTGGGACAGGGTCTTGGTGGCTACACCTTC.

The CDR3 coding sequence is TGTGCCAGCAGCCCGGGACTAGCGGGAGTTCCCTACGAGCAGTACTTC. Protein product: CASSPGLAGVPYEQYF. The genes are TRBV5-6 and TRBJ2-7, with 14 bases aligning to TRBD2. J lost 2 bases, V lost 4 bases, and 5 bases had no gene match. The length of the CDR3 is 16 residues. Germline loops: CDR1 SGHDT, CDR2 YYEEEE.

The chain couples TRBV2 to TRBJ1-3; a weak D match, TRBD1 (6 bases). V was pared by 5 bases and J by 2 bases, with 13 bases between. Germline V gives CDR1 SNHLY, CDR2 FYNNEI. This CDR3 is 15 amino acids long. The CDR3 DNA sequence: TGTGCCAGCAGTCCCACAGGGAGGGCTGGAAACACCATATATTTT. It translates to CASSPTGRAGNTIYF.

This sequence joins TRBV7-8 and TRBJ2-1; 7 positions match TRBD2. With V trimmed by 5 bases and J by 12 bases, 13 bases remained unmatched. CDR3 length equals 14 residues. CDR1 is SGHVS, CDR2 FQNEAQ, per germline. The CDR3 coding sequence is TGTGCCAGCAGCCAGAGGACCCGTTCGGGGGGGCAGTTCTTC. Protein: CASSQRTRSGGQFF.

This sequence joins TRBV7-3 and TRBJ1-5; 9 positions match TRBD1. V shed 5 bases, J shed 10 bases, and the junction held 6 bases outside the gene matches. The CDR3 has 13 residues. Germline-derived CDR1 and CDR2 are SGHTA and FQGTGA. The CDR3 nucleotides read TGTGCCAGCAGCCGGGACAGGGAGGGACCCCAGCATTTT. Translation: CASSRDREGPQHF. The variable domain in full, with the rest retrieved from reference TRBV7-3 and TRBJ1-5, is GAGVSQTPSNKVTEKGKYVELRCDPISGHTALYWYRQSLGQGPEFLIYFQGTGAADDSGLPNDRFFAVRPEGSVSTLKIQRTERGDSAVYLCASSRDREGPQHFGDGTRLSIL.

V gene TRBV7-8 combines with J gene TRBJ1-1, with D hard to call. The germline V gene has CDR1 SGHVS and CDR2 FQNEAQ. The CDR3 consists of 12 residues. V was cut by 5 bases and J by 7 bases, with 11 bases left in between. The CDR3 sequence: CASSTGSREAFF. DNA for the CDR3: TGTGCCAGCAGCACGGGATCCCGTGAAGCTTTCTTT. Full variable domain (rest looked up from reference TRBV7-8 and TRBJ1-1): GAGVSQSPRYKVAKRGQDVALRCDPISGHVSLFWYQQALGQGPEFLTYFQNEAQLDKSGLPSDRFFAERPEGSVSTLKIQRTQQEDSAVYLCASSTGSREAFFGQGTRLTVV.

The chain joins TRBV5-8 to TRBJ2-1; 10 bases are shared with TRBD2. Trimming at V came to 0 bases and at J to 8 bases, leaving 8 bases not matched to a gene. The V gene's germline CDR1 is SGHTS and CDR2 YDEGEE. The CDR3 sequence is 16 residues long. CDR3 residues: CASSLVGAGGPYEQFF. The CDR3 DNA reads TGTGCCAGCAGCTTGGTGGGAGCGGGAGGGCCCTATGAGCAGTTCTTC.

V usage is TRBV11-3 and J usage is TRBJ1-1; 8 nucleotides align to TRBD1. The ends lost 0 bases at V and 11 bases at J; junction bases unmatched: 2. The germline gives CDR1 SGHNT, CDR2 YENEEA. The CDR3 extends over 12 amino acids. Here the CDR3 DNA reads TGTGCCAGCAGCTTAGACGACAGGGGCGCTTTCTTT. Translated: CASSLDDRGAFF.

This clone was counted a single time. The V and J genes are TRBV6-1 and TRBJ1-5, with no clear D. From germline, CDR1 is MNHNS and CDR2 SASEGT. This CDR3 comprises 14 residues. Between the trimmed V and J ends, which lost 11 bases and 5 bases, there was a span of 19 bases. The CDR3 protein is CAGTPSGIYQPQHF. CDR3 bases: TGTGCCGGCACCCCTAGCGGGATCTATCAGCCCCAGCATTTT.

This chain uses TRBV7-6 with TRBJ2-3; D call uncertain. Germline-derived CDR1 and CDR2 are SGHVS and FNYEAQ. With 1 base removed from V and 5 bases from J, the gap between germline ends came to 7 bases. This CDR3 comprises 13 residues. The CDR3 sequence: CASSLVGRDTQYF. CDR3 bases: TGTGCCAGCAGCTTAGTCGGCAGAGATACGCAGTATTTT.

Written as DNA, the CDR3 is TGTGCCTGGAGTGTGGGGATAGCGGGAGCGGGTTACGAGCAGTACTTC. It yields the protein CAWSVGIAGAGYEQYF. J is TRBJ2-7 and V is TRBV30, with TRBD2 matching over 9 bases. This CDR3 region has 16 residues. J gave up 4 bases and V 0 bases, and 10 bases lay outside the gene matches. Germline CDR1 GTSNPN, CDR2 SVGIG (reference sequence).